The sequence of this T cell receptor beta chain was determined in a study of identical twins. Study-level points and caveats: Findings depended on cross-sectional statistics rather than tracking the same donors.

Template switching created a universal primer site, and the cDNA included unique molecular identifiers. TCRdb re-called the 5' RACE reads with MiXCR, one entry per CDR3 protein. There are 1.5 million to 2 million distinct CDR3 sequences in the sample; about 32% occur only once, and more than 0.25% lies in the top ten. As for this clonotype: Its antigen remains unknown.

This CDR3 is 13 amino acids long. Germline CDR1 and CDR2: SGHKS and YYEKEE (reference sequence). Trimming pared 2 bases from V and 8 bases from J, leaving 13 bases between. This rearrangement joins TRBV5-5 to TRBJ1-2; the D is unclear. Sequencing was carried out using cord blood. The clonotype originates from a newborn girl in good health. The CDR3 reads CASSFPDAQGYTF. The CDR3 nucleotides read TGTGCCAGCAGCTTCCCGGACGCGCAGGGCTACACCTTC.